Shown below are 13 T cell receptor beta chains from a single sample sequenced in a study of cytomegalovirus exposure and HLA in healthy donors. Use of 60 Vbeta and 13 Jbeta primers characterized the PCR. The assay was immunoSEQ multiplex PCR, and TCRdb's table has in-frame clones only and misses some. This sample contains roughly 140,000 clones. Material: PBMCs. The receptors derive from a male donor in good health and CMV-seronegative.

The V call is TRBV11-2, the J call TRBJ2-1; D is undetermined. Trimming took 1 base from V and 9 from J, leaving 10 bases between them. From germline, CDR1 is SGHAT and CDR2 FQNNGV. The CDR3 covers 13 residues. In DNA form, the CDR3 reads TGTGCCAGCAGCTTAGGGATTACGGGTGAGCAGTTCTTC. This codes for CASSLGITGEQFF.

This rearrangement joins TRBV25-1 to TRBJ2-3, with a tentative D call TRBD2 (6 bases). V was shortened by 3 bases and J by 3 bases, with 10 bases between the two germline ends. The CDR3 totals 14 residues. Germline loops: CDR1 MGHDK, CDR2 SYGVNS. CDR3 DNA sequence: TGTGCCAGCAGTGAGCCGCGGGGAACAGATACGCAGTATTTT. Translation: CASSEPRGTDTQYF.

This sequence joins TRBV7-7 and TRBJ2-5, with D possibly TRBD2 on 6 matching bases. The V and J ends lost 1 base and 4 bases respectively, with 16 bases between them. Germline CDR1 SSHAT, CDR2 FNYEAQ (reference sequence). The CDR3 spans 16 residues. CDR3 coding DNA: TGTGCCAGCAGCTTAGGACTAGACGGGCTGTCAGAGACCCAGTACTTC. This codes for CASSLGLDGLSETQYF.

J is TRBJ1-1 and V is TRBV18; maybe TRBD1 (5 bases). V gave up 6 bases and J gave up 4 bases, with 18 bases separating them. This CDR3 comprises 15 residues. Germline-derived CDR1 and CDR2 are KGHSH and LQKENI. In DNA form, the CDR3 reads TGTGCCAGCTCCCCGCGGCGAGGGGAGGGCACTGAAGCTTTCTTT. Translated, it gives CASSPRRGEGTEAFF.

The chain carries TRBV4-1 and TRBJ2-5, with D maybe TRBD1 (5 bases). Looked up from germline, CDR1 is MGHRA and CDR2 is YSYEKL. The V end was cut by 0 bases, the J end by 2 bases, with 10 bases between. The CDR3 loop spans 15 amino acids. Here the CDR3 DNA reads TGCGCCAGCAGCCAAGAATTGGGGCAGCAAGAGACCCAGTACTTC. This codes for CASSQELGQQETQYF.

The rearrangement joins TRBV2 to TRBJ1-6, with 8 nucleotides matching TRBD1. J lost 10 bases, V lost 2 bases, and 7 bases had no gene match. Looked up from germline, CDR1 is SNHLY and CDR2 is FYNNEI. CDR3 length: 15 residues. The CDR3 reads CASSERGTGRSPLHF. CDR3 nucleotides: TGTGCCAGCAGTGAAAGGGGGACAGGCCGGTCACCCCTCCACTTT.

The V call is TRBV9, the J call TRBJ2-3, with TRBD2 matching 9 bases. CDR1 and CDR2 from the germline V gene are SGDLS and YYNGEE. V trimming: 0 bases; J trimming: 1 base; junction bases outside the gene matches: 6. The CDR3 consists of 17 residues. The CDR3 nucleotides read TGTGCCAGCAGCGTAGTTAGCGGGAGTCTTGGCACAGATACGCAGTATTTT. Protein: CASSVVSGSLGTDTQYF.

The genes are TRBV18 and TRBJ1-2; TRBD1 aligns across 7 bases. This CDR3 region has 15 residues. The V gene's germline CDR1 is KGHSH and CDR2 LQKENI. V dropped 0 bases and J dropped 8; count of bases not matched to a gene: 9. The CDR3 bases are TGTGCCAGCTCACCACCAACGACAGGGTCCGCCGGCTACACCTTC. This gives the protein CASSPPTTGSAGYTF.

For the CDR3, the DNA is TGTGCCTGGAGTGTATATGGGGGACTGTCTGGAAACACCATATATTTT. This codes for CAWSVYGGLSGNTIYF. The rearrangement uses TRBV30 and TRBJ1-3; D possibly corresponds to TRBD1 (5 bases). Germline V CDR1 and CDR2: GTSNPN, SVGIG (reference sequence). V gave up 0 bases and J gave up 1 base, with 13 bases separating them. The CDR3 has 16 residues.

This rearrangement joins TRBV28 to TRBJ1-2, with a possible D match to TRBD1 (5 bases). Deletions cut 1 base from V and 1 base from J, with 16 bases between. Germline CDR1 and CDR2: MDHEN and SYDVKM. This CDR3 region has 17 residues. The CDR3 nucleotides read TGTGCCAGCAGTTTATCCGACCTTCAGGGCCTTAACTATGGCTACACCTTC. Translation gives CASSLSDLQGLNYGYTF.

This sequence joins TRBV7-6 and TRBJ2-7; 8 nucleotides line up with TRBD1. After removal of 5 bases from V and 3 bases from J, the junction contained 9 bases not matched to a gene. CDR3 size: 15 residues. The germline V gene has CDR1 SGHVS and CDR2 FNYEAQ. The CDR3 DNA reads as TGTGCCAGCAGCCCCACCGGGACAGGATTCTACGAGCAGTACTTC. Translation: CASSPTGTGFYEQYF.

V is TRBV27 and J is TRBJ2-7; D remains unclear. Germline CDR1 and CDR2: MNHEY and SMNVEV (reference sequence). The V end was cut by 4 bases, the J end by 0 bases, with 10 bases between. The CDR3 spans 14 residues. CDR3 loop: CASSWAGSSYEQYF. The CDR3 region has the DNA TGTGCCAGCAGTTGGGCAGGTTCCTCCTACGAGCAGTACTTC.

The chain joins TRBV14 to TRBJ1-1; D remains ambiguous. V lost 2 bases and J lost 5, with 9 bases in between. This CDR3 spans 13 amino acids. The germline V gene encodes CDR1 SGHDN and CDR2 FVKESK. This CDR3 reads CASSQNTRTEAFF. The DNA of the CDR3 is TGTGCCAGCAGCCAAAACACTAGGACTGAAGCTTTCTTT.